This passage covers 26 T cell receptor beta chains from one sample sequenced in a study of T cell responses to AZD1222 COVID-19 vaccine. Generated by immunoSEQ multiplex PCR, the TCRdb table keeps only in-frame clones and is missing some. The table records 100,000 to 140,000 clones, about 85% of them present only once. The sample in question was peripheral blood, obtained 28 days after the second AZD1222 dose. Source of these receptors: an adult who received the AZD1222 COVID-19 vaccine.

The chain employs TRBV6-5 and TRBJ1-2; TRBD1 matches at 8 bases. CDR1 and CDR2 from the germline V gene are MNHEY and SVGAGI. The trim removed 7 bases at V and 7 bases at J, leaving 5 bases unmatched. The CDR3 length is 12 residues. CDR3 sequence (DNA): TGTGCCAGCACATCCAGGGGGCTTGGCTACACCTTC. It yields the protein CASTSRGLGYTF.

The CDR3 here is CASSSYEANVLTF. The CDR3 DNA sequence: TGTGCCAGCAGCTCCTACGAGGCCAACGTCCTGACTTTC. The gene calls are TRBV7-2 and TRBJ2-6; D is uncertain. Per the germline V gene, CDR1 is SGHTA and CDR2 is FQGNSA. The CDR3 length is 13 residues. The V and J ends lost 4 bases and 6 bases respectively, with 7 bases between them.

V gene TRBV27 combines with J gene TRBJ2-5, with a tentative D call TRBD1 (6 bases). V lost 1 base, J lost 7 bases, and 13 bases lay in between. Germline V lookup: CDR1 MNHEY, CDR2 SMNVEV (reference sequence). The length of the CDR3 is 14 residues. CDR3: CASSLWSGVVTQYF. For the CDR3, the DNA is TGTGCCAGCAGTTTATGGTCAGGGGTTGTGACCCAGTACTTC.

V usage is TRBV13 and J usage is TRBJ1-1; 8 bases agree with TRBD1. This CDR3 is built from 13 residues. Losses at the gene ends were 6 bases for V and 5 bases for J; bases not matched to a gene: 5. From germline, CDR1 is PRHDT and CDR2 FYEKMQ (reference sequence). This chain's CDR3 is CASSSQGATEAFF. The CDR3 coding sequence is TGTGCCAGCAGTTCCCAGGGGGCGACTGAAGCTTTCTTT. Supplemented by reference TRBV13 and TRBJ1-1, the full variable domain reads AAGVIQSPRHLIKEKRETATLKCYPIPRHDTVYWYQQGPGQDPQFLISFYEKMQSDKGSIPDRFSAQQFSDYHSELNMSSLELGDSALYFCASSSQGATEAFFGQGTRLTVV.

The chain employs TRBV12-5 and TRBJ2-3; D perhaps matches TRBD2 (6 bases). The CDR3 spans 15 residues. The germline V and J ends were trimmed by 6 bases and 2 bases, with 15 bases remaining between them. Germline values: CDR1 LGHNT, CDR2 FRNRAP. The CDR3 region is CASGTGVGNTDTQYF. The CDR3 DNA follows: TGTGCTAGTGGCACGGGGGTTGGGAACACAGATACGCAGTATTTT.

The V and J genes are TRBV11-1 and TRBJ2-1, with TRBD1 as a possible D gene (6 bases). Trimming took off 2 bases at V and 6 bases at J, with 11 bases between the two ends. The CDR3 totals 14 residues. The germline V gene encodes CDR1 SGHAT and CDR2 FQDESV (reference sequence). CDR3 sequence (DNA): TGTGCCAGCAGCTTACCAACAGGGTTCAATGAGCAGTTCTTC. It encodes CASSLPTGFNEQFF.

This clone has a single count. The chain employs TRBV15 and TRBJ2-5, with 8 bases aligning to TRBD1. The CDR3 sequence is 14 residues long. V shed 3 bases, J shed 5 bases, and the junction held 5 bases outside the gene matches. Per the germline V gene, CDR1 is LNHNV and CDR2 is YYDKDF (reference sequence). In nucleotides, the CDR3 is TGTGCCACCAGCAGTGACAGGGGATGGGAGACCCAGTACTTC. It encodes CATSSDRGWETQYF. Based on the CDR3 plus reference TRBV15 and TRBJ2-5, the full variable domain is DAMVIQNPRYQVTQFGKPVTLSCSQTLNHNVMYWYQQKSSQAPKLLFHYYDKDFNNEADTPDNFQSRRPNTSFCFLDIRSPGLGDTAMYLCATSSDRGWETQYFGPGTRLLVL.

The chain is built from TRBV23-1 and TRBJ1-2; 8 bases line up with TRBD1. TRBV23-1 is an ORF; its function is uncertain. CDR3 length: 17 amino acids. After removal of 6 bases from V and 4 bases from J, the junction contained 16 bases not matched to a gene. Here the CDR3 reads CASSYDRGPPFGYGYTF. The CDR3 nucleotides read TGCGCCAGCAGCTACGACAGGGGTCCCCCTTTTGGCTATGGCTACACCTTC.

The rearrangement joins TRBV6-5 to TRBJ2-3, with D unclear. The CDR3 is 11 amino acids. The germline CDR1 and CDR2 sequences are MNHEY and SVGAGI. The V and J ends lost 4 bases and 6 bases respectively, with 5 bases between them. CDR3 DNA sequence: TGTGCCAGCAGTTTTCGGGATACGCAGTATTTT. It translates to CASSFRDTQYF.

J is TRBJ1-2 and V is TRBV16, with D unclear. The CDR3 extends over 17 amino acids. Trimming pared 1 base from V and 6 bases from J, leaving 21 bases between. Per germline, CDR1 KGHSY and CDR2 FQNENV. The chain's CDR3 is CASSQFLEASSYHGYTF. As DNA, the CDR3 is TGTGCCAGCAGCCAATTTCTCGAGGCCAGCTCCTATCATGGCTACACCTTC.

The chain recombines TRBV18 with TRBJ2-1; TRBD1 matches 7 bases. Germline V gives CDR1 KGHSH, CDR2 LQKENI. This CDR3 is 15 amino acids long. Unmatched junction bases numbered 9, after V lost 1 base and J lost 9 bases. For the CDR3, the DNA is TGTGCCAGCTCACCACGGGACAGCCGGTCAGGTGAGCAGTTCTTC. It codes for CASSPRDSRSGEQFF.

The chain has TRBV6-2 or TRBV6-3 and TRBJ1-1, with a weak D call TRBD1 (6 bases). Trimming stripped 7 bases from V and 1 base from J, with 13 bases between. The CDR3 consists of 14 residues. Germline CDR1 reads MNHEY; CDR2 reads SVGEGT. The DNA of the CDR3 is TGTGCCAGCACCCCGGACAGTCCGAACACTGAAGCTTTCTTT. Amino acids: CASTPDSPNTEAFF.

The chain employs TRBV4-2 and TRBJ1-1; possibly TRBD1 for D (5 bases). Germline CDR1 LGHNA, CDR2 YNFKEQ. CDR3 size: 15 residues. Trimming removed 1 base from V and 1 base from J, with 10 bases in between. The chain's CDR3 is CASSQGEDRNTEAFF. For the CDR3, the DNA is TGTGCCAGCAGCCAAGGTGAAGACAGGAACACTGAAGCTTTCTTT.

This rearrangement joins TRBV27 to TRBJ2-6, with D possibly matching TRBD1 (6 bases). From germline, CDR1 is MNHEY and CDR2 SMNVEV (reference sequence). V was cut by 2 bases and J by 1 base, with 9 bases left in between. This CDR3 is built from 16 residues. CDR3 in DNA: TGTGCCAGCAGTTTAGCAGGGGCTTCTGGGGCCAACGTCCTGACTTTC. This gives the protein CASSLAGASGANVLTF.

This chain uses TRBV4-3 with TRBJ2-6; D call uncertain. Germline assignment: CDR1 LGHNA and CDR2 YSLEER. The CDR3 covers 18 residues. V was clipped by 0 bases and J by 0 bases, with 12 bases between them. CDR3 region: CASSQDEIPISGANVLTF. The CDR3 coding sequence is TGCGCCAGCAGCCAAGATGAGATCCCGATCTCTGGGGCCAACGTCCTGACTTTC.

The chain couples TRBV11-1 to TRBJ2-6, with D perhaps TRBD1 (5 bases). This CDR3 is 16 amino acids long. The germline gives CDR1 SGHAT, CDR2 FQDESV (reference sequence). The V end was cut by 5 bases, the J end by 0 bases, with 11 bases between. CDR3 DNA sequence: TGTGCCAGCAGCCAAACAGGTTCCTCTGGGGCCAACGTCCTGACTTTC. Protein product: CASSQTGSSGANVLTF. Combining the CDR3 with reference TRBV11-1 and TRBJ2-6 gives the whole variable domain EAEVAQSPRYKITEKSQAVAFWCDPISGHATLYWYRQILGQGPELLVQFQDESVVDDSQLPKDRFSAERLKGVDSTLKIQPAELGDSAMYLCASSQTGSSGANVLTFGAGSRLTVL.

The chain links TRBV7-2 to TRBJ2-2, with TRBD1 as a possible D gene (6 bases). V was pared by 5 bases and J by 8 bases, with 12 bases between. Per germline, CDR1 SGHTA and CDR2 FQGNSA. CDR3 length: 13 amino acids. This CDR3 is CASSGYDRGELFF. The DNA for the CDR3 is TGTGCCAGCAGCGGATACGACAGGGGGGAGCTGTTTTTT.

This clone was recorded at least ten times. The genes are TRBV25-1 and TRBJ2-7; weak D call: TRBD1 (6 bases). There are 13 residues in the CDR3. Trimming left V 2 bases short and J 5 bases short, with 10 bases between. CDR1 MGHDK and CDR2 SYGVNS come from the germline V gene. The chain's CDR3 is CASSEQGPHEQYF. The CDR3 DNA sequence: TGTGCCAGCAGTGAACAGGGGCCCCACGAGCAGTACTTC.

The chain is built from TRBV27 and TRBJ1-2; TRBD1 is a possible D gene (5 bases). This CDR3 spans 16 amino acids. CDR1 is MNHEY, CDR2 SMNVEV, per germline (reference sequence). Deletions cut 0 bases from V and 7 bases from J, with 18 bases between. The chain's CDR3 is CASSLSKSVGAGGYTF. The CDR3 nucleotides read TGTGCCAGCAGTTTATCGAAGTCAGTCGGGGCGGGTGGCTACACCTTC.

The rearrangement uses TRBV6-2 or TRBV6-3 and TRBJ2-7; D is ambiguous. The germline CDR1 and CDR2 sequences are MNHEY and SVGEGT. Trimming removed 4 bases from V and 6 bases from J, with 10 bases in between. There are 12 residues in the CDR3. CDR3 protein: CASSSSEIEQYF. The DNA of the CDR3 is TGTGCCAGCAGTTCCTCAGAGATCGAGCAGTACTTC.

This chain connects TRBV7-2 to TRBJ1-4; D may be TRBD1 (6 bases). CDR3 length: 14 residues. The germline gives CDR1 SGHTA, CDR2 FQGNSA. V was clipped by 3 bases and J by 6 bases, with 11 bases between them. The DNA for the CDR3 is TGTGCCAGCAGCTTTCAGGCAGGGGATGAAAAACTGTTTTTT. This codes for CASSFQAGDEKLFF.

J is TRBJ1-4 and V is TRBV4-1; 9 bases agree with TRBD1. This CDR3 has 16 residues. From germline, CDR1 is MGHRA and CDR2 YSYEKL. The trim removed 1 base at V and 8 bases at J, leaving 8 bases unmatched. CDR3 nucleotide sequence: TGCGCCAGCAGCCAAGTGGGGACAGGGCTTAGGGAAAAACTGTTTTTT. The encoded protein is CASSQVGTGLREKLFF.

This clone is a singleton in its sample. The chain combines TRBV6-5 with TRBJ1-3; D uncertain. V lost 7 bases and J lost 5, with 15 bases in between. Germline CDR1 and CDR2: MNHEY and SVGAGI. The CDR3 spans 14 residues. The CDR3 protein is CASISRISRNTIYF. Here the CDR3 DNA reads TGTGCCAGCATCAGCCGTATATCCCGAAACACCATATATTTT.

The CDR3 nucleotides read TGTGCCAGCAGCCGACGGACGAACACCGGGGAGCTGTTTTTT. Its protein product is CASSRRTNTGELFF. The J gene is TRBJ2-2, the V gene TRBV11-2; D remains ambiguous. V dropped 5 bases and J dropped 0 bases, with 7 bases sitting between them. The CDR3 contains 14 residues. CDR1 and CDR2 from the germline V gene are SGHAT and FQNNGV.

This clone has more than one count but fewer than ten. The CDR3 loop reads CASSTNRDSQPQHF. The CDR3, as DNA: TGTGCCAGCAGTACCAACAGGGACAGTCAGCCCCAGCATTTT. The chain has TRBV28 and TRBJ1-5, with 7 bases fitting TRBD1. The J segment lost 6 bases and the V segment lost 5 bases, leaving 7 bases of the junction unmatched. CDR3 length: 14 residues. Germline CDR1 and CDR2: MDHEN and SYDVKM.

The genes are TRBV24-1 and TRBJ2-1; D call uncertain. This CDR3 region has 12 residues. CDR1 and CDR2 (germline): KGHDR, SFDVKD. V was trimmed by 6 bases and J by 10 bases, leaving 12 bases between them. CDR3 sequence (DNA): TGTGCCACCAGTAAAGGTCCCCTGGAGCAGTTCTTC. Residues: CATSKGPLEQFF.